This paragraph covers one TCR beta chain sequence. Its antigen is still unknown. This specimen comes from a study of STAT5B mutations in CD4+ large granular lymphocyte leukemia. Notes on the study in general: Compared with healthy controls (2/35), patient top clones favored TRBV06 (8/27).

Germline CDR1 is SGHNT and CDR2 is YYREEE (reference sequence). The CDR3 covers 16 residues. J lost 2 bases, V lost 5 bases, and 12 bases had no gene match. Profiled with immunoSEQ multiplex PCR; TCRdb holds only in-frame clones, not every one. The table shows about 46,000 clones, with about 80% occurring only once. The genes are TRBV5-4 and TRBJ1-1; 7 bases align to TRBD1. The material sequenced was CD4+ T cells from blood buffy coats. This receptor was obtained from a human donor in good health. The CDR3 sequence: CASSQGGFGRNTEAFF. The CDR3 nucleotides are TGTGCCAGCAGTCAGGGGGGTTTCGGTCGTAACACTGAAGCTTTCTTT.